The following is a TCR beta chain sequence with its context. In the source study's methods: Researchers report that nucleated cell counts were estimated from reference gene primer amplification. Assay: immunoSEQ multiplex PCR; the TCRdb copy retains only in-frame clones and omits some. The DNA was the basis for D and trimming; V, J and clone size are from that table. The repertoire holds roughly 95,000 clones, about 86% seen once, with about 4% in the top ten. This sample is drawn from a study of blood T cell repertoires in COVID-19. Study-level information: The study drew acute and convalescent COVID-19 samples from the United States, Italy and Spain.

The source of this sequence is a man aged 55 to 70 with acute or convalescent COVID-19. Sequenced sample: peripheral blood.

CDR3 sequence (DNA): TGTGCCAGCAGCTCTAGTTCAGGGGTAGTGAACTATGGCTACACCTTC. Its protein product is CASSSSSGVVNYGYTF. This chain links TRBV7-2 with TRBJ1-2; D perhaps matches TRBD1 (6 bases). The CDR3 extends over 16 amino acids. CDR1 is SGHTA, CDR2 FQGNSA, per germline. Trimming removed 4 bases from V and 2 bases from J, with 17 bases in between.